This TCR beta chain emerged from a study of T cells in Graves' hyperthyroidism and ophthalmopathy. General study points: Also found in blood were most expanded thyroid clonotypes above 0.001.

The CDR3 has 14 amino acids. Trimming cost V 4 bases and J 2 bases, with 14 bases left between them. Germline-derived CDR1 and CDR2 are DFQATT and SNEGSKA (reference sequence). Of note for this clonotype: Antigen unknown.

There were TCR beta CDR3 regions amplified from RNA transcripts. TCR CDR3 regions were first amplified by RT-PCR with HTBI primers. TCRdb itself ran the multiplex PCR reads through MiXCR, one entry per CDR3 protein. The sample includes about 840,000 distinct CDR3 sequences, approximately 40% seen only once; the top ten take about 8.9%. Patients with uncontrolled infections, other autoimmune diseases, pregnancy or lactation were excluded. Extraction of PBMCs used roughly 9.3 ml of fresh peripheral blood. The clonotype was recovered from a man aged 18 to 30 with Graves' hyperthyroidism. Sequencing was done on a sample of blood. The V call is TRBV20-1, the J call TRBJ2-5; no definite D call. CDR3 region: CSATQLRLQETQYF. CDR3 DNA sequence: TGCAGTGCTACGCAACTGCGACTGCAAGAGACCCAGTACTTC.